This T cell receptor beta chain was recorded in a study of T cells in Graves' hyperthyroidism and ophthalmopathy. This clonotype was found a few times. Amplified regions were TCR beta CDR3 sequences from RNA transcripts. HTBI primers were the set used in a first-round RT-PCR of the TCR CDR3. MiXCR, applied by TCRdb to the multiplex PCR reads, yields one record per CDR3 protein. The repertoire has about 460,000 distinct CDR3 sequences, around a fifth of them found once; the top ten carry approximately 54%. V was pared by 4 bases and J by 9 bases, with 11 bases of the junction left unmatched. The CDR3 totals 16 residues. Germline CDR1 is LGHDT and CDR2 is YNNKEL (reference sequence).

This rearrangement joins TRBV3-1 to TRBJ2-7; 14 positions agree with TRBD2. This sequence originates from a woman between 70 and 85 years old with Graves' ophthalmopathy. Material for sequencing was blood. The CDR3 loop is CASSPGLAGELRGQYF. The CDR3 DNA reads TGTGCCAGCAGCCCGGGACTAGCGGGAGAGCTACGAGGGCAGTACTTC.